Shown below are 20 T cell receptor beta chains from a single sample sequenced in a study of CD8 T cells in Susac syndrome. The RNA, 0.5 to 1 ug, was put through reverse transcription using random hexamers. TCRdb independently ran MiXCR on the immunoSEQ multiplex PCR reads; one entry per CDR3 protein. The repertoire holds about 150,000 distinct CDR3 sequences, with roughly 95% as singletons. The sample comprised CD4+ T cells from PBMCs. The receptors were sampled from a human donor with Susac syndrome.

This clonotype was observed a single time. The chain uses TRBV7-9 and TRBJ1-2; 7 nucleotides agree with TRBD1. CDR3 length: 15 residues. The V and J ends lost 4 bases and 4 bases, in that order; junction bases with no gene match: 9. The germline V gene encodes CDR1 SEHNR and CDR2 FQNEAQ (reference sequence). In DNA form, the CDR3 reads TGTGCCAGCAGCTCCCCGCTGGGACAGTTCTATGGCTACACCTTC. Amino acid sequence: CASSSPLGQFYGYTF.

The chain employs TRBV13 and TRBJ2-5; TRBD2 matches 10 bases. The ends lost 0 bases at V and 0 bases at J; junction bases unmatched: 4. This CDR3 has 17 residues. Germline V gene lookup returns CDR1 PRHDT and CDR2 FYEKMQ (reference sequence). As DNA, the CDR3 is TGTGCCAGCAGCTTAGGTCGACTAGCGGGCCACCAAGAGACCCAGTACTTC. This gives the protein CASSLGRLAGHQETQYF.

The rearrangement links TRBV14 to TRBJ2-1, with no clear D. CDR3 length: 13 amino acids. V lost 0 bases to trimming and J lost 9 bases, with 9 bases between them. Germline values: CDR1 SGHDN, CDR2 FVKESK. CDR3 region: CASSQDLTTEQFF. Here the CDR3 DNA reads TGTGCCAGCAGCCAAGATCTAACGACTGAGCAGTTCTTC.

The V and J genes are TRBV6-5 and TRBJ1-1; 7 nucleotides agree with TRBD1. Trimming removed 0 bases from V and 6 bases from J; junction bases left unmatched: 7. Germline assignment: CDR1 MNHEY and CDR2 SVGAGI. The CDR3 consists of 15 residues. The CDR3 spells CASSYSPQGVSEAFF. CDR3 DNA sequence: TGTGCCAGCAGTTACTCCCCGCAGGGGGTCTCTGAAGCTTTCTTT.

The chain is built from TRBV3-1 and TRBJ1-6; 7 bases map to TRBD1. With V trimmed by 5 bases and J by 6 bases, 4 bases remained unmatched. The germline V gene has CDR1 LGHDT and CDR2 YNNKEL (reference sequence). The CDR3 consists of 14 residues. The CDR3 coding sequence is TGTGCCAGCAGCAGCCGGGACAGTAATTCACCCCTCCACTTT. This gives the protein CASSSRDSNSPLHF.

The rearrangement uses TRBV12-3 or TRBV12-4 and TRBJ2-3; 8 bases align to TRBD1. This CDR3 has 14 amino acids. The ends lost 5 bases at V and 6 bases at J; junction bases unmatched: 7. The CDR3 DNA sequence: TGTGCCAGCAGTAGGACAGGGTCTCTGGATACGCAGTATTTT. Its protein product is CASSRTGSLDTQYF.

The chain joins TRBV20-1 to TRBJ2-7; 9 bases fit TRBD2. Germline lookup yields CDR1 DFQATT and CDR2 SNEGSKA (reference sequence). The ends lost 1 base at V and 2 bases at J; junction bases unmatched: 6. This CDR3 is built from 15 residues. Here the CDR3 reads CSARGGLAGTYEQYF. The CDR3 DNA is TGCAGTGCTAGAGGCGGGCTAGCGGGGACCTACGAGCAGTACTTC.

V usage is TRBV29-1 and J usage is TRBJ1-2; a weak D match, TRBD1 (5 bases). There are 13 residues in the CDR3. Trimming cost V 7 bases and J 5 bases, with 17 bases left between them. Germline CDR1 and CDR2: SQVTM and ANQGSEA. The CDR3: CSATGTLRYGYTF. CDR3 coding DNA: TGCAGCGCTACCGGGACGCTTCGTTATGGCTACACCTTC.

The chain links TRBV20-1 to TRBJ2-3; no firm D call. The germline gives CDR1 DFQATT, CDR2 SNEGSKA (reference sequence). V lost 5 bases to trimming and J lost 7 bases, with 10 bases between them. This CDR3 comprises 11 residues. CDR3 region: CSAAMENTQYF. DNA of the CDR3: TGCAGTGCTGCCATGGAGAATACGCAGTATTTT.

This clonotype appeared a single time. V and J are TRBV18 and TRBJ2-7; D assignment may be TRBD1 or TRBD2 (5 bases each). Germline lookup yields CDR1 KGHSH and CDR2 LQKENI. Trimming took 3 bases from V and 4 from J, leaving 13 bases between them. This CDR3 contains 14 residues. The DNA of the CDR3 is TGTGCCAGCTCACCGACGAGGGGCCAGTACGAGCAGTACTTC. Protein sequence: CASSPTRGQYEQYF.

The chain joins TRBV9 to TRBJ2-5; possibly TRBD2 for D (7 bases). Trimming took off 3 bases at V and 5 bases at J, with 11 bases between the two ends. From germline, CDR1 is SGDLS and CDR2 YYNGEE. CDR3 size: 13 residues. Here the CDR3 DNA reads TGTGCCAGCAGCGAAGGGGGGGCGGAGACCCAGTACTTC. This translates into CASSEGGAETQYF.

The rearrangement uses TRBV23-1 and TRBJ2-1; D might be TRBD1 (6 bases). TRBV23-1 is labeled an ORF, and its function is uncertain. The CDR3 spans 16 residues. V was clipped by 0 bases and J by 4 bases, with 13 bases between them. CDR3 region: CASSQSTGIPYNEQFF. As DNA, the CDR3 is TGCGCCAGCAGTCAATCCACAGGGATCCCTTACAATGAGCAGTTCTTC.

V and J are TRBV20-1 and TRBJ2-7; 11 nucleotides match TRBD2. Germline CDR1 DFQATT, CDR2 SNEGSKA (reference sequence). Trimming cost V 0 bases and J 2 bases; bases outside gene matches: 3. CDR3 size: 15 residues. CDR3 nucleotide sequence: TGCAGTGCTAGAGATAGACTAGCGGGACCCTACGAGCAGTACTTC. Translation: CSARDRLAGPYEQYF.

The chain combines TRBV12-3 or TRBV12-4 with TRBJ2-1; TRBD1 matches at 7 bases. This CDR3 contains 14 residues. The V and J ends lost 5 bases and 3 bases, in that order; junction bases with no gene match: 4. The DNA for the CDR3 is TGTGCCAGCAGTCGGACAGGACACTACAATGAGCAGTTCTTC. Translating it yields CASSRTGHYNEQFF.

The CDR3 protein is CSADRGGVGETQYF. CDR3 nucleotides: TGCAGCGCCGACAGAGGGGGGGTGGGAGAGACCCAGTACTTC. The chain carries TRBV29-1 and TRBJ2-5, with D perhaps matching TRBD2 (7 bases). V was pared by 7 bases and J by 4 bases, with 19 bases between. Germline V lookup: CDR1 SQVTM, CDR2 ANQGSEA. The CDR3 runs to 14 residues. The whole variable domain, remainder taken from reference TRBV29-1 and TRBJ2-5, is SAVISQKPSRDICQRGTSLTIQCQVDSQVTMMFWYRQQPGQSLTLIATANQGSEATYESGFVIDKFPISRPNLTFSTLTVSNMSPEDSSIYLCSADRGGVGETQYFGPGTRLLVL.

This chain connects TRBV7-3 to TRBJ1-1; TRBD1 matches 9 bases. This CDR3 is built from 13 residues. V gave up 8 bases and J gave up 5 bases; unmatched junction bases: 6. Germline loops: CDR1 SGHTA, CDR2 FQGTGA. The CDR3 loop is CASGQGLGTEAFF. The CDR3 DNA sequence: TGTGCCAGCGGACAGGGGTTGGGGACTGAAGCTTTCTTT.

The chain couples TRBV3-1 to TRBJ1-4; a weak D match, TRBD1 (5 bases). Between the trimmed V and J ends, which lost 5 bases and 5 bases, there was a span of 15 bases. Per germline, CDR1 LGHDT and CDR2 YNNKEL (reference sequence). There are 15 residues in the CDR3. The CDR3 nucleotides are TGTGCCAGCAGCTCAATGACAGCTCCGAATGAAAAACTGTTTTTT. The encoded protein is CASSSMTAPNEKLFF.

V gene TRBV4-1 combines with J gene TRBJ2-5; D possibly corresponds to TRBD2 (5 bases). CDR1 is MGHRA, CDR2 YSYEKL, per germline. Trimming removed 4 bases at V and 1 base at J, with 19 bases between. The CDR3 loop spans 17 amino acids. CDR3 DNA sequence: TGCGCCAGCAGCCTCGCGGGCCCCCAAAAGAGCCAAGAGACCCAGTACTTC. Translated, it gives CASSLAGPQKSQETQYF.

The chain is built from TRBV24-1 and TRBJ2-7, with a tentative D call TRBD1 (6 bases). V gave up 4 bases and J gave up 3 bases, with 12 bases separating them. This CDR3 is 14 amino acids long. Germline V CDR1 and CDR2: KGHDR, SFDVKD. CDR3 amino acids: CATSEPSGDYEQYF. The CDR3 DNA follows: TGTGCCACCAGTGAGCCCTCAGGGGACTACGAGCAGTACTTC.

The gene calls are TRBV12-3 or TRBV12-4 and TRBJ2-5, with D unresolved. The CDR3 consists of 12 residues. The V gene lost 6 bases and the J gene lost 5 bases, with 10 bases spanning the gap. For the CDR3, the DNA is TGTGCCAGCAGGCTCCGGTTGGAGACCCAGTACTTC. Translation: CASRLRLETQYF.